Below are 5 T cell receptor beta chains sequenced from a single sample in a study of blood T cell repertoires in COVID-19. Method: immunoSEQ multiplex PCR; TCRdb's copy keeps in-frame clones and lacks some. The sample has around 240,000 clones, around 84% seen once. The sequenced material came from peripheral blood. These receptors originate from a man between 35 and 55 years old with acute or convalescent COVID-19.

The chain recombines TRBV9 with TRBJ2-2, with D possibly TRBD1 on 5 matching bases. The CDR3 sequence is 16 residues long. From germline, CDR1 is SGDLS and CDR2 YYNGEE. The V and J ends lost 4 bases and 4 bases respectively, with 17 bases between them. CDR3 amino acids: CASSRDSPSSTGELFF. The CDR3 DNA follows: TGTGCCAGCAGCCGAGACAGCCCTTCTAGCACCGGGGAGCTGTTTTTT.

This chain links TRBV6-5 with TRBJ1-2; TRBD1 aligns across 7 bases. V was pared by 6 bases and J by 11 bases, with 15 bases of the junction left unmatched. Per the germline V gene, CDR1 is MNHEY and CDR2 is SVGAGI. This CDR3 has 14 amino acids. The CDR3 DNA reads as TGTGCCAGCAGCCGAACCCAGGACAGGCAAAGATACACCTTC. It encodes CASSRTQDRQRYTF.

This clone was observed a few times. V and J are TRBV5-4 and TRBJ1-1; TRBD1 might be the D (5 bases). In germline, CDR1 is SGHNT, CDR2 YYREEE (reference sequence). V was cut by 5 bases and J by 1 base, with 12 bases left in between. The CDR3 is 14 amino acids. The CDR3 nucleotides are TGTGCCAGCAGTCCCGGGGGGGGGAACACTGAAGCTTTCTTT. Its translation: CASSPGGGNTEAFF.

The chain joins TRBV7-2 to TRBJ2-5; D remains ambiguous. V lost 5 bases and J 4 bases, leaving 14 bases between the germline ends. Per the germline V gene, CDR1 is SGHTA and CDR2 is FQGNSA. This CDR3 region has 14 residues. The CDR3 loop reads CASSPAPGGETQYF. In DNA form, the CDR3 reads TGTGCCAGCAGCCCCGCCCCGGGTGGAGAGACCCAGTACTTC.

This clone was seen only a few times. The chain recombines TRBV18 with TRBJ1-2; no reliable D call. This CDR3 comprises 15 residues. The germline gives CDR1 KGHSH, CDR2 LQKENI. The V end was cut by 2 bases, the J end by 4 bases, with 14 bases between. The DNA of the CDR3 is TGTGCCAGCTCACCAGGGCCAGGTGAAGGCTATGGCTACACCTTC. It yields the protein CASSPGPGEGYGYTF.